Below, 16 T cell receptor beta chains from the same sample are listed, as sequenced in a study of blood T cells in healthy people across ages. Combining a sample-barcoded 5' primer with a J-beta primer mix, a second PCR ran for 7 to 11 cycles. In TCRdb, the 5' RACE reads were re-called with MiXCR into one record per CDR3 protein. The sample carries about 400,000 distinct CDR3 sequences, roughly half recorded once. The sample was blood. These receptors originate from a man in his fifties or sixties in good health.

CDR3 sequence: CASRRLGGPNEKLFF. The CDR3 DNA reads TGTGCCAGTAGAAGATTGGGGGGGCCTAATGAAAAACTGTTTTTT. The rearrangement links TRBV6-6 to TRBJ1-4; weak D call: TRBD1 (6 bases). V lost 9 bases and J lost 3, with 17 bases in between. Germline V gene lookup returns CDR1 MNHNY and CDR2 SVGAGI (reference sequence). The CDR3 loop spans 15 amino acids.

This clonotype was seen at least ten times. DNA of the CDR3: TGTGCCAGCAGCCAAGGCCTTTCAACTAGCGGGAAGGTGTACGAGCAGTACTTC. Residues: CASSQGLSTSGKVYEQYF. The chain recombines TRBV4-2 with TRBJ2-7, with 10 bases matching TRBD2. This CDR3 spans 18 amino acids. After removal of 1 base from V and 4 bases from J, the junction contained 13 bases not matched to a gene. CDR1 is LGHNA and CDR2 is YNFKEQ in the germline V gene.

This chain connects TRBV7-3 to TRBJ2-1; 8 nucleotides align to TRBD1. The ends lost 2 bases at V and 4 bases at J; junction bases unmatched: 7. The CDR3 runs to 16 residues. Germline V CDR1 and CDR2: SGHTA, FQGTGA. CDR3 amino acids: CASSLRWTGSYNEQFF. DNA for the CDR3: TGTGCCAGCAGCTTACGTTGGACAGGGTCTTACAATGAGCAGTTCTTC.

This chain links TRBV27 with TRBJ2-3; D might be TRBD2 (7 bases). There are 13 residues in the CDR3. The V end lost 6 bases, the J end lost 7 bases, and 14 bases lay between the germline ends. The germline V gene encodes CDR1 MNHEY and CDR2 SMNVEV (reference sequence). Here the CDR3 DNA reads TGTGCCAGCAGAAGGGGGGGGGCGAATACGCAGTATTTT. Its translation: CASRRGGANTQYF.

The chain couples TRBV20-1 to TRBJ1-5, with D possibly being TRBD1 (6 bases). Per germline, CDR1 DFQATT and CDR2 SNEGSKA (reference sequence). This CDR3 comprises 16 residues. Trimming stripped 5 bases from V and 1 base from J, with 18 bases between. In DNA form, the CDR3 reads TGCAGTGCTGATCTTCCAGGGGAGCCCAGCAATCAGCCCCAGCATTTT. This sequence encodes CSADLPGEPSNQPQHF.

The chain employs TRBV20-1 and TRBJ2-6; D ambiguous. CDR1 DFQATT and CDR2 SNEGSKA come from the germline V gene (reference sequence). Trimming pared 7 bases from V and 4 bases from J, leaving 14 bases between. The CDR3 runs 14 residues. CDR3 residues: CSVWPLAGANVLTF. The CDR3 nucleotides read TGCAGTGTTTGGCCCCTTGCCGGGGCCAACGTCCTGACTTTC.

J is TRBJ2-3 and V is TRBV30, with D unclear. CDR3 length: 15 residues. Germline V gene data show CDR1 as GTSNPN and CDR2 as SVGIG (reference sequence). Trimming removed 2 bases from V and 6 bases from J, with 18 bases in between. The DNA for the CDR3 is TGTGCCTGGAGTTATGGACCCACATCCGGGGATACGCAGTATTTT. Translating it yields CAWSYGPTSGDTQYF.

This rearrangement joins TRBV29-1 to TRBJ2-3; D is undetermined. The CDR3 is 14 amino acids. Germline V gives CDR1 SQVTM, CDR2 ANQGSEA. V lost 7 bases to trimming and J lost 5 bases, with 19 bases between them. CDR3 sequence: CSGSYLGFRDTQYF. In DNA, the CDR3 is TGCAGCGGATCGTATTTGGGGTTTCGAGATACGCAGTATTTT.

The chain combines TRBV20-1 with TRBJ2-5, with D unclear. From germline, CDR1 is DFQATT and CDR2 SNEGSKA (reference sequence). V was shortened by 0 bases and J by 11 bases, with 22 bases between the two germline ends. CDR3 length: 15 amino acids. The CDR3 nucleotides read TGCAGTGCTAGAGATCCCCGTCTAGGAATCGATGAGCAGTACTTC. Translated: CSARDPRLGIDEQYF.

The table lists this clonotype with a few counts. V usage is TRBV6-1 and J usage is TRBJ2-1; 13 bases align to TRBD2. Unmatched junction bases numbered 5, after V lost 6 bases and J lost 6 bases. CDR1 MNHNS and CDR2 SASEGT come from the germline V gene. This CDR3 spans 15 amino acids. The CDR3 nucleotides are TGTGCCAGCAGCGAACTAGCGGGGGGGTTCAATGAGCAGTTCTTC. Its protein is CASSELAGGFNEQFF.

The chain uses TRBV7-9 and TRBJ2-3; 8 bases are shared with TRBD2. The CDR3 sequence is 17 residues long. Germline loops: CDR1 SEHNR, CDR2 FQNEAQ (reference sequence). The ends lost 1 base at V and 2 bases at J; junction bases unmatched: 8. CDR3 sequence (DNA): TGTGCCAGCAGCTTAGGGGCTAGCGGGCCCTTCACAGATACGCAGTATTTT. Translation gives CASSLGASGPFTDTQYF.

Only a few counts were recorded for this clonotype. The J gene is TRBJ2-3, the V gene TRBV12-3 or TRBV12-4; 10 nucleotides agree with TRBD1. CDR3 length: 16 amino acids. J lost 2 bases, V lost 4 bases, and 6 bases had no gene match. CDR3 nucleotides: TGTGCCAGCAGTTCCCCCGGGACAGGGGTCACAGATACGCAGTATTTT. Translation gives CASSSPGTGVTDTQYF.

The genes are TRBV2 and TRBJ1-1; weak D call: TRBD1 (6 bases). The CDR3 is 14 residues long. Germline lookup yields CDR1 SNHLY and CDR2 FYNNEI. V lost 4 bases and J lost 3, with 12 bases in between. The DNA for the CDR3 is TGTGCCAGCAGTGCCCAGGGGAAGGACACTGAAGCTTTCTTT. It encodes CASSAQGKDTEAFF.

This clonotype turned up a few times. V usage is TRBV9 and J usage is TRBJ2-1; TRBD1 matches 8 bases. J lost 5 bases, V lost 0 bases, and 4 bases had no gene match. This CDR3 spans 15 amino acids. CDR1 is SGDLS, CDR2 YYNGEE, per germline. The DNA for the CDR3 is TGTGCCAGCAGCGTAGGGACAGGGCTGGACAATGAGCAGTTCTTC. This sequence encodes CASSVGTGLDNEQFF.

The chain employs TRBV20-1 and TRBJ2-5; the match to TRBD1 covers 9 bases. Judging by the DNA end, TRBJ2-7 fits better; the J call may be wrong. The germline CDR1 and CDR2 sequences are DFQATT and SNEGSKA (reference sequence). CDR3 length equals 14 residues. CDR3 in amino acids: CALMTGTGLHEQYF. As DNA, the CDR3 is TGCGCGCTGATGACCGGGACAGGGCTGCACGAGCAGTACTTC.

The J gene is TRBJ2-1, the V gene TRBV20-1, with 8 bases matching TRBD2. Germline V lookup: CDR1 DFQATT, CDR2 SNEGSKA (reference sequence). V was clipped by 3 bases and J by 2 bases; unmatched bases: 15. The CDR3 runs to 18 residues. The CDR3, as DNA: TGCAGTGCTAGTCGATTGGTACGGGCGGGAGGCCCCTACAATGAGCAGTTCTTC. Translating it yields CSASRLVRAGGPYNEQFF.